The clone carrying this T cell receptor (beta chain) was recorded a few times. Described time point: sample taken at primary tumor resection. Whole RNA was taken from tumor, nontumor lung or frozen PBMC; it was then sequenced unsorted. The approximately 79 donors had untreated early-stage non-small cell lung cancer. This record belongs to a study of spatial heterogeneity in lung cancer. TCRdb re-derived calls from the 5' RACE reads in MiXCR, one entry per CDR3 protein. The sample holds under 50,000 distinct CDR3 sequences, around 5% seen once. The sample consisted of PBMCs, taken at surgery. This clonotype was obtained from a female donor with early-stage non-small cell lung cancer.

CDR3 amino acids: CASSYFDRVDGYTF. DNA for the CDR3: TGTGCCAGCAGTTACTTTGACAGGGTGGACGGCTACACCTTC. The rearrangement links TRBV6-5 to TRBJ1-2; 7 bases are a match to TRBD1. Looked up from germline, CDR1 is MNHEY and CDR2 is SVGAGI. The CDR3 contains 14 residues. J lost 8 bases, V lost 1 base, and 7 bases had no gene match.